This TCR beta chain was sequenced for a study of molecular identifiers for immune sequencing clone quantification. Methods described previously, with TCR primers listed, were used for bulk TCR libraries. TCRdb recomputed calls from the PCR reads with MiXCR, one row per CDR3 protein. The sample holds about 630,000 distinct CDR3 sequences, roughly 27% seen once. As for this clonotype: What it recognizes is unknown. A much more abundant neighbour one base away suggests this may be a read error.

Sorted cell numbers of roughly 20,000 to 1,000,000, with 10%, 30% or 50% RNA, served as input for naive CD8 libraries. The CDR3 loop spans 14 amino acids. Study-level findings and limits: In naive cells, clones above 20 RNA copies held under 1% of molecules, whereas in effector cells they held over 98%. Barcode sharing among identical TCR molecules could make large clones appear smaller.

This chain uses TRBV5-3 with TRBJ2-1; 7 bases line up with TRBD1. TRBV5-3 is given ORF status, its function remaining uncertain. This TCR came from a human donor in good health. Some libraries in this study had Jurkat cell RNA spiked in. Sequencing was carried out using naive CD8+ T cells from blood, with Jurkat cell RNA spiked in. Subset denoted: FACS-sorted CD8+CD4-CCR7+CD45RA+ naive T cells. CDR3 residues: CASSYDRVRNEQFF. The CDR3 nucleotides are TGTGCCAGCAGCTATGACAGGGTAAGGAATGAGCAGTTCTTC.